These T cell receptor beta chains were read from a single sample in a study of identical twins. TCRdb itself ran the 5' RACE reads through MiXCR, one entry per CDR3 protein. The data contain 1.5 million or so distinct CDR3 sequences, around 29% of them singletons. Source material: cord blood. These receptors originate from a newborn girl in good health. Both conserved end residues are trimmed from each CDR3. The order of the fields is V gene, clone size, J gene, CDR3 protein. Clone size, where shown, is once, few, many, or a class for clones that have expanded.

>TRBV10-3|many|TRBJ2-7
ATSDSMIYEQY
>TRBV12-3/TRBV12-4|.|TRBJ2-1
ASSFAGGQSNVQF
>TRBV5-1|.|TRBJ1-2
ASSVQPPGDYT
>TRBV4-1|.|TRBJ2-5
ASSQELMGFGEETQY
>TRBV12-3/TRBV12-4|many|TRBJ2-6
ASSPLGSGANVLT
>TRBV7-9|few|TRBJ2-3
ASSRTVPPTDTQY
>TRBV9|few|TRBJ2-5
ASSVSPDRDSRQQY
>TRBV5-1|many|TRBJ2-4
ASSLESVGNIQY
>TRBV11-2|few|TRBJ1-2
ASSFVQGPNYGYT
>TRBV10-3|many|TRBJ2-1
AISESLAANEQF
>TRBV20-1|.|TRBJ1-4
SAYPGQPNEKLF
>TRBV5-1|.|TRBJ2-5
ASSLEAGAYNEQY
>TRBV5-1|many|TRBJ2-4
ASSHGTSGDKNIQY
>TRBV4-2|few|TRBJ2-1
ASSQGLVGARSYNEQF
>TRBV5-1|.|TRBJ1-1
ASSLARGALEAF
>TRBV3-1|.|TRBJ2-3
AGSRAGVGTDTQY
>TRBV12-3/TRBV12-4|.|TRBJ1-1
ASTWAGGTEAF
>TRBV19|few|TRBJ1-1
ASRILMNTEAF
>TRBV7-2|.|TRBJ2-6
ASSSGPGGANVLT
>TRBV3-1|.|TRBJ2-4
ASSQLGLQKAIQY
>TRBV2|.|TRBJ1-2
ASRSESKGYT
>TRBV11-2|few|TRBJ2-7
ASSLDLAPAYEQY
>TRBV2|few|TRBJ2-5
ASSEGRGEETQY
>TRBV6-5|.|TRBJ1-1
ASSYSISGHLNTEAF
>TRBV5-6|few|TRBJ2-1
ASSFPRGPYNEQF
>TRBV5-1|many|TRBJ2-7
ASSLDRGNEQY
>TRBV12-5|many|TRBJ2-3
ASGQGADTQY
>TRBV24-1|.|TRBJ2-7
ATSDWDPGTPYNEQY
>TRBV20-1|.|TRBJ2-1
SARGGMSSYNEQF
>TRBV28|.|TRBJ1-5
ASRARNQPQH
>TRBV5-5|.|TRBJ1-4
ASSLFGSLEPKLF
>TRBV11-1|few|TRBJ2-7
ASSLQGEAYEQY
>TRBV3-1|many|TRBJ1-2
ASSQWDGYT
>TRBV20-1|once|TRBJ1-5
SARVGNSNQPRH
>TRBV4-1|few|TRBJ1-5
ASSQDPGQLKGQPQH
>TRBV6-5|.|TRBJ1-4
ASSQGTGAEKLF
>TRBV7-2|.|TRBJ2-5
ASSSRPTRSERY
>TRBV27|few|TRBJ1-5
ASRRDQPQH
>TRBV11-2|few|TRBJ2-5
ASSFSRAQETQY
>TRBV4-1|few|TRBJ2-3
ASSQVLAGLDTQY
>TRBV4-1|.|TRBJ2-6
ASSQPALSGANVLT
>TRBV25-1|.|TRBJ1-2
ASSESGVTKVGYT
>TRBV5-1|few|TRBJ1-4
ASSPGQSYEKLF
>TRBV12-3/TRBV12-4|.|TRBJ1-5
ASRGGGPNQPQH
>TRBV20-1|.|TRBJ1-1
SAHDRGGTEAF
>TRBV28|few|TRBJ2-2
ASSLPDRANTGELF
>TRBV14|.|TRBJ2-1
ASSRTSGIWGEQF
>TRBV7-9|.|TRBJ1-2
ASSIQGGPYGYT
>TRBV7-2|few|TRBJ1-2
ASSLERAPQGIYGYT
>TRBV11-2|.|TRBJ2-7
ASSPRWWSVGKGEQY
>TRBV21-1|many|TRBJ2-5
ASSNEEGPMIRETQY
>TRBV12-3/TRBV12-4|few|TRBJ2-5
ASSLMAVQETQY
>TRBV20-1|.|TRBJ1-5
SASDRGDLYSNQPQH
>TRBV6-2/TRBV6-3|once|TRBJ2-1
ASSYSPTTGVYEQF
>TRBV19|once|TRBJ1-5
ASSIPDSHQPQH
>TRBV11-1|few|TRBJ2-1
ASSLGLTVSPLADSYNEQF
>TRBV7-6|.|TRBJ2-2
ASSPPTLYTGELF
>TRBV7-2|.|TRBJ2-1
ASRLAGGFFEQF
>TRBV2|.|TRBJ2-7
ASSKRLVVSYEQY
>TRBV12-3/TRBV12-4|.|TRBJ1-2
ASSTGTPYGYT